The T cell receptor (beta chain) under discussion was sequenced for a study of post-analysis software for immune sequencing data. Whole-study results and caveats: Five TRBV segments, TRBV5-6, TRBV5-1 and TRBV20-1 among them, were found more frequent in patients than controls. Normalized Chao1 diversity was significantly reduced in patients versus controls. F measure clustering grouped samples strongly by preparation batch.

Trimming took 0 bases from V and 1 from J; bases not matched to a gene: 3. The germline gives CDR1 DFQATT, CDR2 SNEGSKA (reference sequence). This CDR3 region has 15 residues. As regards this clonotype: Its target is unknown.

cDNA libraries of TCR beta carried unique molecular identifiers. TCRdb reprocessed the PCR reads via MiXCR and lists one record per CDR3 protein. The data show roughly 540,000 distinct CDR3 sequences, 34% seen once. The chain employs TRBV20-1 and TRBJ2-3; TRBD2 matches at 8 bases. The TCR comes from a girl between 2 and 17 years old with multiple sclerosis. The specimen was blood. CDR3 loop: CSARDALAGTDTQYF. CDR3 DNA sequence: TGCAGTGCTAGAGACGCACTAGCGGGCACAGATACGCAGTATTTT.